The sequence of this T cell receptor (beta chain) was determined in a study of shared clonotypes between healthy human individuals. Comments on this clone: The same CDR3 also results from other DNA sequences found in this sample.

Sequencing used immunoSEQ multiplex PCR; TCRdb keeps in-frame clones, though not all of them. Found here are roughly 2.1 million clones, about 93% of them singletons; the top ten hold about 1.5%. CD45RO-negative CD8 cells positively selected for CCR7 made up the naive population, which excluded terminally differentiated effector memory CD45RA+ cells. This sequence was found in a young man in good health. Some clones in this sample may be carry-over from other donors' samples. What was sequenced was naive CD8+ T cells from PBMCs.

The CDR3 region has the DNA TGTGCCATCAGTGAGGGACTAGCAGAGACCCAGTACTTC. It encodes CAISEGLAETQYF. The chain employs TRBV10-3 and TRBJ2-5; 8 bases match TRBD2. The germline V gene encodes CDR1 ENHRY and CDR2 SYGVKD. V dropped 2 bases and J dropped 4; count of bases not matched to a gene: 0. This CDR3 region has 13 residues.